Reported below is one T cell receptor (delta chain). The record originates from a study of gamma-delta T cells after stem cell transplantation. Trimming took 0 bases from V and 1 from J, leaving 20 bases between them. CDR3 size: 18 residues. CDR1 and CDR2 (germline): GEAIGNYY, EKD. TCRdb re-identified clones in the RT-PCR reads via CATT. The sample shows more than 2,500 delta-chain clones, less than 6% of them seen only once. This chain links TRDV2 with TRDJ1; possibly TRDD3 for D (5 bases). Sequenced material: gamma-delta T cells. The receptor's source is a human donor. It is not recorded whose cells these are; they may come from a transplant donor. The CDR3 here is CACDTVGWGPTSTDKLIF. CDR3 nucleotide sequence: TGTGCCTGTGACACCGTAGGGTGGGGACCAACTTCCACCGATAAACTCATCTTT.